The rows below give T cell receptor beta chains drawn from one sample of a study of blood T cell repertoires in COVID-19. Some clones are missing from TCRdb's copy, which holds only in-frame ones; the method was immunoSEQ multiplex PCR. The table includes approximately 130,000 clones, about 77% detected once. Material: peripheral blood. Receptor source: a man older than 75 with acute or convalescent COVID-19. The CDR3 runs from the conserved cysteine through the conserved F or W. Each record gives: D gene, J gene, V gene, clone size, CDR3 DNA, CDR3 protein. The D gene is left open where the match is weak. Clone size is stated in some rows and not others, as once, few, many or a class when expanded.

d_call: TRBD2; j_call: TRBJ2-5; v_call: TRBV12-5; clone_size: .; cdr3_nt: TGTGCTAGTGGTTTGGCTAGCGGGGGAGCGCAAGAGACCCAGTACTTC; cdr3_aa: CASGLASGGAQETQYF
d_call: TRBD2; j_call: TRBJ2-3; v_call: TRBV5-1; clone_size: .; cdr3_nt: TGCGCCAGCAGACTGCCTTCGGGGGGGACAGATACGCAGTATTTT; cdr3_aa: CASRLPSGGTDTQYF
d_call: TRBD1; j_call: TRBJ1-6; v_call: TRBV7-9; clone_size: .; cdr3_nt: TGTGCCAGCAGCGCCGGGACAGATGCCGCCCTCCACTTT; cdr3_aa: CASSAGTDAALHF
d_call: .; j_call: TRBJ1-6; v_call: TRBV28; clone_size: once; cdr3_nt: TGTGCCAGCACAAGGAGCTCCTATAATTCACCCCTCCACTTT; cdr3_aa: CASTRSSYNSPLHF
d_call: .; j_call: TRBJ2-7; v_call: TRBV23-1; clone_size: .; cdr3_nt: TGCCCTCTTTCCTGCTCGCAGGGCCCATACGAGCAGTACTTC; cdr3_aa: CPLSCSQGPYEQYF
d_call: TRBD1; j_call: TRBJ1-6; v_call: TRBV9; clone_size: few; cdr3_nt: TGTGCCAGCAGCGTCAGGGGGAATTCACCCCTCCACTTT; cdr3_aa: CASSVRGNSPLHF
d_call: TRBD2; j_call: TRBJ2-3; v_call: TRBV7-2; clone_size: .; cdr3_nt: TGTGCCAGCAGTAGTAGCGGGGGGTCCCTAGATACGCAGTATTTT; cdr3_aa: CASSSSGGSLDTQYF
d_call: .; j_call: TRBJ1-4; v_call: TRBV5-6; clone_size: .; cdr3_nt: TGTGCCAGCAGCTTGGGGGAGGGCGGCCGATCGCCCCCTTATGAAAAACTGTTTTTT; cdr3_aa: CASSLGEGGRSPPYEKLFF
d_call: TRBD2; j_call: TRBJ2-7; v_call: TRBV4-1; clone_size: .; cdr3_nt: TGCGCCAGCAGCCAAGGGACTAGCGTTCACTACGAGCAGTACTTC; cdr3_aa: CASSQGTSVHYEQYF
d_call: .; j_call: TRBJ2-3; v_call: TRBV5-1; clone_size: .; cdr3_nt: TGCGCCAGCAGCTTGGCCAGGGCAGGGGGCACAGATACGCAGTATTTT; cdr3_aa: CASSLARAGGTDTQYF
d_call: TRBD1; j_call: TRBJ1-6; v_call: TRBV18; clone_size: .; cdr3_nt: TGTGCCAGCTCCGACAGGGGCCGTAATTCACCCCTCCACTTT; cdr3_aa: CASSDRGRNSPLHF
d_call: .; j_call: TRBJ1-6; v_call: TRBV6-2/TRBV6-3; clone_size: .; cdr3_nt: TGTGCCAGCAGTTACGGACAGACACCCCTCCACTTT; cdr3_aa: CASSYGQTPLHF
d_call: .; j_call: TRBJ2-1; v_call: TRBV28; clone_size: .; cdr3_nt: TGTGCCAGCAGTTTAAGCCCCCGAGCCAATGAGCAGTTCTTC; cdr3_aa: CASSLSPRANEQFF
d_call: .; j_call: TRBJ2-2; v_call: TRBV10-3; clone_size: .; cdr3_nt: TGTGCCTCTCGTGGGGCCAACACCGGGGAGCTGTTTTTT; cdr3_aa: CASRGANTGELFF
d_call: .; j_call: TRBJ2-5; v_call: TRBV15; clone_size: .; cdr3_nt: TGTGCCACCTCTGGAGGGTGGAGAGAGACCCAGTACTTC; cdr3_aa: CATSGGWRETQYF
d_call: TRBD1; j_call: TRBJ2-4; v_call: TRBV5-4; clone_size: .; cdr3_nt: TGTGCCAGCAGCTTTAGGGGACAGGGAAGCGCTAGCGGCATTCAGTACTTC; cdr3_aa: CASSFRGQGSASGIQYF
d_call: .; j_call: TRBJ1-5; v_call: TRBV28; clone_size: .; cdr3_nt: TGTGCCAGCAGTTTATGGTATAGCAATCAGCCCCAGCATTTT; cdr3_aa: CASSLWYSNQPQHF
d_call: .; j_call: TRBJ2-1; v_call: TRBV19; clone_size: .; cdr3_nt: TGTGCCACCCGGAGATCCGCGAGCTCCTACAATGAGCAGTTCTTC; cdr3_aa: CATRRSASSYNEQFF
d_call: .; j_call: TRBJ2-3; v_call: TRBV2; clone_size: .; cdr3_nt: TGTGCCAGCAGGGTCCCCTTTAGCGCGGCAGATACGCAGTATTTT; cdr3_aa: CASRVPFSAADTQYF
d_call: TRBD1; j_call: TRBJ2-5; v_call: TRBV18; clone_size: .; cdr3_nt: TGTGCCAGCTCACCGAGGACAGGGGGAGGGGAGACCCAGTACTTC; cdr3_aa: CASSPRTGGGETQYF
d_call: TRBD1; j_call: TRBJ2-5; v_call: TRBV15; clone_size: .; cdr3_nt: TGTGCCACCAGCAGATCTAACAGGGGTCGGGAGACCCAGTACTTC; cdr3_aa: CATSRSNRGRETQYF
d_call: TRBD2; j_call: TRBJ2-1; v_call: TRBV4-1; clone_size: .; cdr3_nt: TGCGCCAGCAGCCAGGCTCTAGCGGGGATAAACAATGAGCAGTTCTTC; cdr3_aa: CASSQALAGINNEQFF
d_call: TRBD1; j_call: TRBJ1-6; v_call: TRBV5-6; clone_size: few; cdr3_nt: TGTGCCAGCAGCTTAGGCGGGACAGGTTATTCACCCCTCCACTTT; cdr3_aa: CASSLGGTGYSPLHF
d_call: TRBD1; j_call: TRBJ2-2; v_call: TRBV30; clone_size: .; cdr3_nt: TGTGCCTGGAGTGTACAGGGGGCCGGGGAGCTGTTTTTT; cdr3_aa: CAWSVQGAGELFF
d_call: TRBD1; j_call: TRBJ2-5; v_call: TRBV24-1; clone_size: .; cdr3_nt: TGTGCCACCAGTGCCCACCCCCGGGACAGGGTTGGAGAGACCCAGTACTTC; cdr3_aa: CATSAHPRDRVGETQYF
d_call: TRBD1; j_call: TRBJ1-2; v_call: TRBV5-6; clone_size: .; cdr3_nt: TGTGCCAGCAGGAACGAGGACAGGATGAACTATGGCTACACCTTC; cdr3_aa: CASRNEDRMNYGYTF
d_call: .; j_call: TRBJ2-3; v_call: TRBV5-1; clone_size: .; cdr3_nt: TGCGCCAGCAGCTGGACTGAAGATACGCAGTATTTT; cdr3_aa: CASSWTEDTQYF
d_call: .; j_call: TRBJ1-1; v_call: TRBV10-3; clone_size: .; cdr3_nt: TGTGCCACCGGCGGGATGAACACTGAAGCTTTCTTT; cdr3_aa: CATGGMNTEAFF
d_call: .; j_call: TRBJ1-4; v_call: TRBV28; clone_size: .; cdr3_nt: TGTGCCAGCAGTTTAGGACAGATATACTTTTTT; cdr3_aa: CASSLGQIYFF
d_call: .; j_call: TRBJ2-5; v_call: TRBV3-1/TRBV3-2; clone_size: .; cdr3_nt: TGTGCCAGCAGCCAAGGGGCAGGTCCCGAGACCCAGTACTTC; cdr3_aa: CASSQGAGPETQYF
d_call: TRBD1; j_call: TRBJ2-3; v_call: TRBV5-5; clone_size: .; cdr3_nt: TGTGCCAGCAGCTTGGTACTGTTCGCGACAGGGGACAGAACAGATACGCAGTATTTT; cdr3_aa: CASSLVLFATGDRTDTQYF
d_call: TRBD2; j_call: TRBJ2-2; v_call: TRBV5-1; clone_size: .; cdr3_nt: TGCGCCAGCAGCCATCTACTAGCGCACACCGGGGAGCTGTTTTTT; cdr3_aa: CASSHLLAHTGELFF
d_call: .; j_call: TRBJ1-3; v_call: TRBV18; clone_size: .; cdr3_nt: TGTGCCAGCTCCGCAGCGCCGGGACACACTATCTCTGGAAACACCATATATTTT; cdr3_aa: CASSAAPGHTISGNTIYF
d_call: .; j_call: TRBJ1-2; v_call: TRBV9; clone_size: once; cdr3_nt: TGTGCCAGCAGCGTACGACAGGAAATGTCTTGGGATGGCTACACCTTC; cdr3_aa: CASSVRQEMSWDGYTF
d_call: TRBD1; j_call: TRBJ2-4; v_call: TRBV18; clone_size: once; cdr3_nt: TGTGCCAGCTCACCACCAGGACAGGAAAACATTCAGTACTTC; cdr3_aa: CASSPPGQENIQYF
d_call: TRBD2; j_call: TRBJ2-3; v_call: TRBV6-2/TRBV6-3; clone_size: .; cdr3_nt: TGTGCCAGCAGTCGGACTAGCGAAACAGATACGCAGTATTTT; cdr3_aa: CASSRTSETDTQYF
d_call: .; j_call: TRBJ1-1; v_call: TRBV28; clone_size: .; cdr3_nt: TGTGCCAGCAGTTTATCGGGGTTGGGCAGACGGAACACTGAAGCTTTCTTT; cdr3_aa: CASSLSGLGRRNTEAFF
d_call: .; j_call: TRBJ1-5; v_call: TRBV6-5; clone_size: .; cdr3_nt: TGTGCCAGCAGAGAGGGACTGACCAGCAATCAGCCCCAGCATTTT; cdr3_aa: CASREGLTSNQPQHF
d_call: TRBD1; j_call: TRBJ2-3; v_call: TRBV9; clone_size: few; cdr3_nt: TGTGCCAGCTGCAGGGGGTTCACAGATACGCAGTATTTT; cdr3_aa: CASCRGFTDTQYF
d_call: .; j_call: TRBJ2-3; v_call: TRBV7-2; clone_size: .; cdr3_nt: TGTGCCAGCAGCTCACCCAGGGGCGCTAATACGCAGTATTTT; cdr3_aa: CASSSPRGANTQYF
d_call: .; j_call: TRBJ2-1; v_call: TRBV5-4; clone_size: .; cdr3_nt: TGTGCCAGCAGCTTGGGCAGGGTTGATGAGCAGTTCTTC; cdr3_aa: CASSLGRVDEQFF
d_call: TRBD2; j_call: TRBJ2-7; v_call: TRBV15; clone_size: many; cdr3_nt: TGTGCCACCAGCAGAGAGTTCGGTGGACTAGCCGCCTACGAGCAGTACTTC; cdr3_aa: CATSREFGGLAAYEQYF
d_call: .; j_call: TRBJ1-5; v_call: TRBV25-1; clone_size: .; cdr3_nt: TGTGCCAGCAGTGAATCCTCGGGAGGGGGAAATCAGCCCCAGCATTTT; cdr3_aa: CASSESSGGGNQPQHF
d_call: .; j_call: TRBJ1-3; v_call: TRBV11-3; clone_size: .; cdr3_nt: TGTGCCACGCAGCCTCCAGGTCTTGAGAAATCTGGAAACACCATATATTTT; cdr3_aa: CATQPPGLEKSGNTIYF
d_call: TRBD1; j_call: TRBJ1-2; v_call: TRBV30; clone_size: .; cdr3_nt: TGTGCCTGGCGACAGGGTCCCGGCTATGGCTACACCTTC; cdr3_aa: CAWRQGPGYGYTF
d_call: TRBD1; j_call: TRBJ2-2; v_call: TRBV28; clone_size: .; cdr3_nt: TGTGCCAGCAGAATACAGGGGGCGAACACCGGGGAGCTGTTTTTT; cdr3_aa: CASRIQGANTGELFF
d_call: TRBD1; j_call: TRBJ1-2; v_call: TRBV28; clone_size: .; cdr3_nt: TGTGCCAGCAGTTTTTGGGGAGACAGGGGGAGATATGGCTACACCTTC; cdr3_aa: CASSFWGDRGRYGYTF
d_call: .; j_call: TRBJ1-5; v_call: TRBV19; clone_size: many; cdr3_nt: TGTGCCAGTAGTCCGTTTGGCGGAAACAATCAGCCCCAGCATTTT; cdr3_aa: CASSPFGGNNQPQHF
d_call: .; j_call: TRBJ1-2; v_call: TRBV12-3/TRBV12-4; clone_size: .; cdr3_nt: TGTGCCAGCAGTTTTGGACAGATCTATGGCTACACCTTC; cdr3_aa: CASSFGQIYGYTF